Below are 26 T cell receptor beta chains sequenced from a single sample in a study of cytomegalovirus exposure and HLA in healthy donors. PCR amplification relied on 60 Vbeta primers (plus 13 Jbeta primers). Assay used: immunoSEQ multiplex PCR; TCRdb lists only in-frame clones, some missing. The sample's table shows roughly 200,000 clones. The sequenced material came from PBMCs. The receptor source for this set is a man aged 25-45 years in good health and CMV-seronegative.

The chain has TRBV5-1 and TRBJ1-5; TRBD1 agrees at 8 bases. V was pared by 3 bases and J by 2 bases, with 4 bases of the junction left unmatched. Germline loops: CDR1 SGHRS, CDR2 YFSETQ. CDR3 size: 15 residues. The CDR3 here is CASSSTGDGNQPQHF. The CDR3 bases are TGCGCCAGCAGCTCGACAGGGGATGGCAATCAGCCCCAGCATTTT.

The chain employs TRBV16 and TRBJ1-2; D possibly corresponds to TRBD1 (5 bases). This CDR3 is built from 15 residues. In germline, CDR1 is KGHSY, CDR2 FQNENV. Trimming removed 0 bases from V and 7 bases from J, with 15 bases in between. The CDR3 region is CASSQSRQGVAGYTF. CDR3 nucleotides: TGTGCCAGCAGCCAATCCCGTCAGGGTGTTGCTGGCTACACCTTC.

This chain uses TRBV4-3 with TRBJ2-1, with 9 bases that match TRBD2. CDR3 length equals 16 residues. With 1 base clipped from V and 6 bases from J, the junction kept 7 bases outside the gene matches. Per germline, CDR1 LGHNA and CDR2 YSLEER. The CDR3 is CASSQGRLAGRNEQFF. The CDR3 DNA reads as TGCGCCAGCAGCCAAGGAAGGCTAGCGGGACGCAATGAGCAGTTCTTC.

The rearrangement joins TRBV5-1 to TRBJ2-1; maybe TRBD1 (6 bases). There are 16 residues in the CDR3. Deletions cut 7 bases from V and 6 bases from J, with 23 bases between. Germline assignment: CDR1 SGHRS and CDR2 YFSETQ. CDR3 in amino acids: CASRYTTEGVSNEQFF. The CDR3 DNA reads TGCGCCAGCCGCTACACTACAGAGGGGGTAAGCAATGAGCAGTTCTTC.

CDR3 nucleotide sequence: TGTGCCAGCAGCTTATTTCGGGGACAGGGCGGAGGGGAAAAACTGTTTTTT. Translation: CASSLFRGQGGGEKLFF. The chain uses TRBV7-2 and TRBJ1-4, with TRBD1 identical over 9 bases. Germline values: CDR1 SGHTA, CDR2 FQGNSA. The CDR3 loop spans 17 amino acids. V gave up 2 bases and J gave up 8 bases; unmatched junction bases: 12. The full variable domain, completed using reference TRBV7-2 and TRBJ1-4, is GAGVSQSPSNKVTEKGKDVELRCDPISGHTALYWYRQSLGQGLEFLIYFQGNSAPDKSGLPSDRFSAERTGGSVSTLTIQRTQQEDSAVYLCASSLFRGQGGGEKLFFGSGTQLSVL.

V usage is TRBV13 and J usage is TRBJ2-7; perhaps TRBD1 as D (6 bases). V was pared by 6 bases and J by 3 bases, with 12 bases between. Germline V lookup: CDR1 PRHDT, CDR2 FYEKMQ (reference sequence). The CDR3 loop spans 13 amino acids. The DNA for the CDR3 is TGTGCCAGCAGACCGGGACATCACTACGAGCAGTACTTC. Its protein is CASRPGHHYEQYF.

The gene calls are TRBV5-4 and TRBJ2-7; TRBD1 aligns across 8 bases. Per the germline V gene, CDR1 is SGHNT and CDR2 is YYREEE (reference sequence). The CDR3 runs to 16 residues. V lost 0 bases to trimming and J lost 5 bases; unmatched junction nucleotides: 10. Here the CDR3 DNA reads TGTGCCAGCAGCTTGGATGGGACAGGACTCTTCCACGAGCAGTACTTC. Its translation: CASSLDGTGLFHEQYF.

This chain uses TRBV7-9 with TRBJ1-3, with unresolved D. V lost 4 bases and J 4 bases, leaving 11 bases between the germline ends. From germline, CDR1 is SEHNR and CDR2 FQNEAQ (reference sequence). This CDR3 is built from 14 residues. The CDR3 reads CASSSAGQGNTIYF. Here the CDR3 DNA reads TGTGCCAGCAGCTCTGCGGGCCAGGGAAACACCATATATTTT.

The chain employs TRBV7-2 and TRBJ2-1; 9 bases are shared with TRBD2. Germline loops: CDR1 SGHTA, CDR2 FQGNSA. There are 16 residues in the CDR3. V lost 3 bases, J lost 0 bases, and 3 bases stayed unmatched. The CDR3 loop reads CASSLLAGSSYNEQFF. The CDR3 DNA reads TGTGCCAGCAGCTTGCTAGCGGGGAGCTCCTACAATGAGCAGTTCTTC. The full variable domain, rest sourced from reference TRBV7-2 and TRBJ2-1, is GAGVSQSPSNKVTEKGKDVELRCDPISGHTALYWYRQSLGQGLEFLIYFQGNSAPDKSGLPSDRFSAERTGGSVSTLTIQRTQQEDSAVYLCASSLLAGSSYNEQFFGPGTRLTVL.

V and J are TRBV5-4 and TRBJ1-2; the D gene is possibly TRBD1 (6 bases). The CDR3 sequence is 14 residues long. V was shortened by 4 bases and J by 6 bases, with 16 bases between the two germline ends. Germline V gives CDR1 SGHNT, CDR2 YYREEE (reference sequence). CDR3 protein: CASSLATGQDGYTF. The CDR3 DNA sequence: TGTGCCAGCAGCCTCGCTACGGGACAAGATGGCTACACCTTC.

The J gene is TRBJ1-2, the V gene TRBV5-1; no definite D call. Trimming cost V 0 bases and J 4 bases, with 10 bases left between them. Germline assignment: CDR1 SGHRS and CDR2 YFSETQ. This CDR3 is 14 amino acids long. CDR3 region: CASSLVQASYGYTF. CDR3 in DNA: TGCGCCAGCAGCTTGGTGCAGGCAAGCTATGGCTACACCTTC.

V usage is TRBV7-2 and J usage is TRBJ2-2; D unclear. This CDR3 is 16 amino acids long. CDR1 and CDR2 from the germline V gene are SGHTA and FQGNSA. With 5 bases removed from V and 0 bases from J, the gap between germline ends came to 13 bases. CDR3 amino acids: CASSPHSGTNTGELFF. The CDR3 DNA reads TGTGCCAGCAGCCCGCATTCGGGTACGAACACCGGGGAGCTGTTTTTT.

This chain connects TRBV4-1 to TRBJ2-7; TRBD2 matches 8 bases. V lost 6 bases to trimming and J lost 2 bases; unmatched junction nucleotides: 9. CDR1 MGHRA and CDR2 YSYEKL come from the germline V gene. The CDR3 extends over 15 amino acids. The CDR3: CASREQAGGPYEQYF. For the CDR3, the DNA is TGCGCCAGCAGAGAGCAGGCGGGGGGTCCCTACGAGCAGTACTTC.

The rearrangement uses TRBV11-3 and TRBJ2-5; possible D gene TRBD1, 5 bases. V lost 5 bases to trimming and J lost 5 bases, with 15 bases between them. The CDR3 has 14 amino acids. The germline V gene encodes CDR1 SGHNT and CDR2 YENEEA. The CDR3 DNA follows: TGTGCCAGCAGCCCCCAGGGAATCAGTGAGACCCAGTACTTC. Translation: CASSPQGISETQYF.

The chain employs TRBV27 and TRBJ2-1; TRBD2 matches 13 bases. CDR3 length equals 17 residues. Trimming at V came to 5 bases and at J to 10 bases, leaving 14 bases not matched to a gene. Germline CDR1 reads MNHEY; CDR2 reads SMNVEV (reference sequence). The CDR3 DNA reads as TGTGCCAGCAGTCCTATAATTGGACTAGCGGGAGCAGGGGAGCAGTTCTTC. Its translation: CASSPIIGLAGAGEQFF.

The chain joins TRBV21-1 to TRBJ1-1; whether TRBD1, the table's D call, matches the DNA was not checked. TRBV21-1 is reported as a pseudogene. The CDR3 contains 17 residues. The CDR3 region is CASSKGGQELMNTEAFF. The DNA for the CDR3 is TGTGCCAGCAGCAAAGGGGGGCAGGAGCTCATGAACACTGAAGCTTTCTTT.

V is TRBV5-1 and J is TRBJ2-1; D remains ambiguous. The CDR3 consists of 13 residues. Trimming pared 5 bases from V and 9 bases from J, leaving 15 bases between. Germline V gives CDR1 SGHRS, CDR2 YFSETQ. This CDR3 reads CASSQPGSSEQFF. Written as DNA, the CDR3 is TGCGCCAGCAGTCAGCCCGGGTCATCTGAGCAGTTCTTC.

The V gene is TRBV28, the J gene TRBJ1-5; tentatively, D is TRBD1 (6 bases). This CDR3 has 16 amino acids. The germline V gene has CDR1 MDHEN and CDR2 SYDVKM. Between the trimmed V and J ends, which lost 5 bases and 2 bases, there was a span of 16 bases. In DNA, the CDR3 is TGTGCCAGCAGTCAGGGGCGGGGGGGACGCAATCAGCCCCAGCATTTT. Its protein product is CASSQGRGGRNQPQHF. Variable domain in full (rest from reference TRBV28 and TRBJ1-5): DVKVTQSSRYLVKRTGEKVFLECVQDMDHENMFWYRQDPGLGLRLIYFSYDVKMKEKGDIPEGYSVSREKKERFSLILESASTNQTSMYLCASSQGRGGRNQPQHFGDGTRLSIL.

This chain links TRBV11-2 with TRBJ1-4; D may be TRBD1 (5 bases). The germline CDR1 and CDR2 sequences are SGHAT and FQNNGV. The ends were cut back, 2 bases at V and 8 bases at J, with 18 bases in the middle. This CDR3 is built from 16 residues. The CDR3, as DNA: TGTGCCAGCAGCTTAATGCGGGACCCACCGGGGGAAAAACTGTTTTTT. Protein: CASSLMRDPPGEKLFF.

The rearrangement links TRBV18 to TRBJ2-5; D remains ambiguous. The DNA end favors TRBJ2-7, so the J call may be wrong. Germline V gene sequence: CDR1 KGHSH, CDR2 LQKENI. The length of the CDR3 is 11 residues. In DNA form, the CDR3 reads TGTGCCAGCTCACCCAGCGACGAGCAGTACTTC. Protein sequence: CASSPSDEQYF.

The chain uses TRBV10-3 and TRBJ2-7; a weak D match, TRBD1 (5 bases). The V and J ends lost 6 bases and 0 bases respectively, with 12 bases between them. The CDR3 is 14 residues long. The V gene's germline CDR1 is ENHRY and CDR2 SYGVKD. As DNA, the CDR3 is TGTGCCATCAGGACGGACACTCACTCCTACGAGCAGTACTTC. Translated, it gives CAIRTDTHSYEQYF.

V and J are TRBV6-1 and TRBJ2-7; TRBD1 might be the D (5 bases). The germline gives CDR1 MNHNS, CDR2 SASEGT. CDR3 length equals 12 residues. Trimming removed 3 bases at V and 5 bases at J, with 8 bases between. The CDR3 region is CASSDDRHEQYF. Written as DNA, the CDR3 is TGTGCCAGCAGTGATGACAGACACGAGCAGTACTTC.

This chain uses TRBV28 with TRBJ1-4; D unresolved. The germline V gene has CDR1 MDHEN and CDR2 SYDVKM. This CDR3 is built from 16 residues. The ends were cut back, 4 bases at V and 5 bases at J, with 17 bases in the middle. The CDR3 sequence is CASSSPREVPNEKLFF. The CDR3 coding sequence is TGTGCCAGCAGTTCCCCGAGGGAGGTTCCCAATGAAAAACTGTTTTTT.

The rearrangement links TRBV19 to TRBJ2-7, with TRBD1 as a possible D gene (5 bases). The germline CDR1 and CDR2 sequences are LNHDA and SQIVND (reference sequence). The CDR3 contains 14 residues. Trimming cost V 5 bases and J 2 bases, with 13 bases left between them. DNA of the CDR3: TGTGCCAGTAGTTGGGGCCCCCGACCCTACGAGCAGTACTTC. Protein sequence: CASSWGPRPYEQYF.

The chain has TRBV19 and TRBJ1-2; 8 bases agree with TRBD1. V shed 6 bases and J 6 bases; nucleotides not matched to a gene: 3. Germline V gives CDR1 LNHDA, CDR2 SQIVND (reference sequence). This CDR3 spans 12 amino acids. The CDR3 region has the DNA TGTGCCAGTAGGACAGGGGCAGATGGCTACACCTTC. Protein: CASRTGADGYTF.

This chain uses TRBV6-4 with TRBJ2-3; TRBD2 agrees at 10 bases. The length of the CDR3 is 15 residues. Germline CDR1 reads MRHNA; CDR2 reads SNTAGT. V was clipped by 4 bases and J by 6 bases; unmatched bases: 7. CDR3 DNA: TGTGCCAGCAGTGGATCTAGCGGGAGCAGCGATACGCAGTATTTT. Translating it yields CASSGSSGSSDTQYF.